This TCR beta chain was sequenced during a study of CD8 T cells in Susac syndrome. The CDR3 has 14 amino acids. An input of about 0.45 to 1 ug of RNA was subjected to reverse transcription using random hexamers. TCRdb redid the calling of the immunoSEQ multiplex PCR reads with MiXCR, one entry per CDR3 protein. The sample has 150,000 to 200,000 distinct CDR3 sequences; around 96% are singletons. The chain employs TRBV21-1 and TRBJ2-1; the table's D call, TRBD2, has no DNA check behind it. TRBV21-1 is tagged as a pseudogene. The TCR originated in a human donor with multiple sclerosis. Input material: CD8+ T cells from PBMCs. The CDR3, as DNA: TGTGCCAGCAGGACCGCCTCCGGCGGCAATGAGCAGTTCTTC. It translates to CASRTASGGNEQFF.